Presented here are 25 T cell receptor beta chains from one specimen sequenced in a study of cytomegalovirus exposure and HLA in healthy donors. The PCR contained 60 Vbeta and 13 Jbeta primers. Some clones are missing from TCRdb's copy, which holds only in-frame ones; the method was immunoSEQ multiplex PCR. This table holds around 130,000 clones, roughly 88% found once. The sequencing sample was made of PBMCs. These receptor sequences come from a man in his forties or fifties in good health and CMV-seronegative.

This chain connects TRBV10-2 to TRBJ1-1; possible D gene TRBD1, 6 bases. Trimming shortened V by 5 bases and J by 1 base, and 11 bases separated the two germline ends. From germline, CDR1 is WSHSY and CDR2 SAAADI. CDR3 length: 14 amino acids. The CDR3 protein is CASSRTEQNTEAFF. The DNA for the CDR3 is TGCGCCAGCAGTAGGACAGAGCAGAACACTGAAGCTTTCTTT.

The rearrangement uses TRBV2 and TRBJ2-7; no clear D. V gave up 4 bases and J gave up 2 bases, with 15 bases separating them. CDR1 and CDR2 (germline): SNHLY, FYNNEI. There are 15 residues in the CDR3. In nucleotides, the CDR3 is TGTGCCAGCAGTGCCCAGGCAGGCCTCCCCTACGAGCAGTACTTC. Protein sequence: CASSAQAGLPYEQYF.

The rearrangement joins TRBV5-6 to TRBJ1-2; D is possibly TRBD1 (5 bases). Germline loops: CDR1 SGHDT, CDR2 YYEEEE. Trimming removed 5 bases at V and 0 bases at J, with 8 bases between. The CDR3 length is 13 residues. The chain's CDR3 is CASRGGPNYGYTF. CDR3 nucleotides: TGTGCCAGCAGGGGGGGTCCTAACTATGGCTACACCTTC. The full variable domain, rest sourced from reference TRBV5-6 and TRBJ1-2, is DAGVTQSPTHLIKTRGQQVTLRCSPKSGHDTVSWYQQALGQGPQFIFQYYEEEERQRGNFPDRFSGHQFPNYSSELNVNALLLGDSALYLCASRGGPNYGYTFGSGTRLTVV.

This clone was picked up one time. The genes are TRBV5-3 and TRBJ1-3; D unresolved. TRBV5-3 belongs to the ORF category, with a function that is uncertain. The CDR3 is made up of 16 amino acids. V was shortened by 4 bases and J by 2 bases, with 16 bases between the two germline ends. As DNA, the CDR3 is TGTGCCAGAAGCCTCTCCTGTCTTGAGGCTGGAAACACCATATATTTT. It translates to CARSLSCLEAGNTIYF.

The chain couples TRBV7-2 to TRBJ2-1, with 10 nucleotides matching TRBD1. Germline V gene data show CDR1 as SGHTA and CDR2 as FQGNSA. The trim removed 6 bases at V and 5 bases at J, leaving 10 bases unmatched. The CDR3 totals 16 residues. The CDR3 loop is CASRVPRDRGHNEQFF. The CDR3 region has the DNA TGTGCCAGCAGGGTCCCTCGGGACAGGGGTCACAATGAGCAGTTCTTC.

The V gene is TRBV4-3, the J gene TRBJ1-3; D is undetermined. Germline V gene lookup returns CDR1 LGHNA and CDR2 YSLEER. The CDR3 length is 16 residues. The V gene lost 0 bases and the J gene lost 0 bases, with 9 bases spanning the gap. CDR3 nucleotide sequence: TGCGCCAGCAGCCAAGATCAGGCCTCCTCTGGAAACACCATATATTTT. Encoded protein: CASSQDQASSGNTIYF.

The V call is TRBV7-6, the J call TRBJ2-5; tentatively, D is TRBD1 (5 bases). CDR1 and CDR2 from the germline V gene are SGHVS and FNYEAQ. This CDR3 is built from 14 residues. Trimming left V 2 bases short and J 7 bases short, with 14 bases between. The CDR3 DNA reads TGTGCCAGCAGCTTAAGGGGCAGGGCTGGGACCCAGTACTTC. Its translation is CASSLRGRAGTQYF.

Here the CDR3 DNA reads TGTGCCAGCAGCGTAGGAGCTACAGGGAACCCCCAAGAGACCCAGTACTTC. The encoded protein is CASSVGATGNPQETQYF. The rearrangement uses TRBV9 and TRBJ2-5; a possible D gene is TRBD1 (6 bases). From germline, CDR1 is SGDLS and CDR2 YYNGEE. The CDR3 extends over 17 amino acids. Trimming pared 0 bases from V and 1 base from J, leaving 16 bases between.

The gene calls are TRBV15 and TRBJ2-6; 7 nucleotides line up with TRBD2. The V and J ends lost 3 bases and 0 bases, in that order; junction bases with no gene match: 8. Germline loops: CDR1 LNHNV, CDR2 YYDKDF (reference sequence). The CDR3 has 18 amino acids. CDR3 loop: CATSSTTGGISGANVLTF. CDR3 coding DNA: TGTGCCACCAGCAGCACGACCGGGGGGATCTCTGGGGCCAACGTCCTGACTTTC.

The rearrangement links TRBV30 to TRBJ1-6, with D perhaps TRBD1 (5 bases). Trimming took 0 bases from V and 8 from J, leaving 14 bases between them. The germline V gene encodes CDR1 GTSNPN and CDR2 SVGIG (reference sequence). The CDR3 is made up of 15 amino acids. The CDR3 nucleotides are TGTGCCTGGAGTGTTCTTAGCAGGGCGTATTCACCCCTCCACTTT. Translation gives CAWSVLSRAYSPLHF.

The chain uses TRBV19 and TRBJ2-5; possible D gene TRBD1, 6 bases. Per germline, CDR1 LNHDA and CDR2 SQIVND (reference sequence). V shed 3 bases and J shed 5 bases, with 7 bases lying between them. The CDR3 length is 12 residues. Here the CDR3 DNA reads TGTGCCAGTAGTATCGACAGGGAGACCCAGTACTTC. It encodes CASSIDRETQYF.

The chain is built from TRBV27 and TRBJ2-7; 7 bases agree with TRBD1. From germline, CDR1 is MNHEY and CDR2 SMNVEV (reference sequence). The CDR3 runs 15 residues. V dropped 3 bases and J dropped 5; count of bases not matched to a gene: 10. Here the CDR3 reads CASSLGQKPFDEQYF. For the CDR3, the DNA is TGTGCCAGCAGTTTGGGACAGAAGCCCTTCGACGAGCAGTACTTC.

V and J are TRBV6-1 and TRBJ2-7, with D perhaps TRBD2 (5 bases). The CDR3 consists of 16 residues. Trimming left V 5 bases short and J 3 bases short, with 20 bases between. The germline CDR1 and CDR2 sequences are MNHNS and SASEGT. CDR3 DNA: TGTGCCAGCAGTCAAGTGGGCCATGACACTAGCTACGAGCAGTACTTC. Translating gives CASSQVGHDTSYEQYF.

The rearrangement links TRBV4-1 to TRBJ1-2; D might be TRBD1 (6 bases). V shed 1 base and J shed 2 bases, with 8 bases lying between them. Germline V gene data show CDR1 as MGHRA and CDR2 as YSYEKL. CDR3 size: 14 residues. CDR3 coding DNA: TGCGCCAGCAGCCAAGCAGGGGCGAACTATGGCTACACCTTC. This gives the protein CASSQAGANYGYTF.

This chain joins TRBV5-1 and TRBJ1-6; 8 nucleotides match TRBD1. Germline-derived CDR1 and CDR2 are SGHRS and YFSETQ. CDR3 length: 17 residues. The trim removed 2 bases at V and 9 bases at J, leaving 13 bases unmatched. CDR3 loop: CASSFEVTRTGISPLHF. The DNA for the CDR3 is TGCGCCAGCAGCTTCGAGGTGACCCGGACAGGGATTTCACCCCTCCACTTT.

The chain has TRBV20-1 and TRBJ1-2; D is unclear. CDR1 is DFQATT and CDR2 is SNEGSKA in the germline V gene (reference sequence). The CDR3 length is 11 residues. V lost 5 bases to trimming and J lost 13 bases, with 17 bases between them. The CDR3 region is CSAGLDSLVTF. CDR3 DNA: TGCAGTGCTGGTTTAGATTCGTTGGTCACCTTC.

This chain joins TRBV30 and TRBJ2-4; 10 nucleotides line up with TRBD2. The trim removed 3 bases at V and 6 bases at J, leaving 8 bases unmatched. The CDR3 totals 15 residues. Germline CDR1 is GTSNPN and CDR2 is SVGIG (reference sequence). DNA of the CDR3: TGTGCCTGGAGCCCGAGGACTAGCGGTACAAACATTCAGTACTTC. Protein sequence: CAWSPRTSGTNIQYF.

The chain links TRBV5-8 to TRBJ2-5, with D unclear. This CDR3 is 13 amino acids long. Trimming pared 1 base from V and 4 bases from J, leaving 8 bases between. Germline CDR1 is SGHTS and CDR2 is YDEGEE. CDR3 nucleotides: TGTGCCAGCAGCTTGAGGCGAGGAGAGACCCAGTACTTC. It codes for CASSLRRGETQYF.

This sequence joins TRBV15 and TRBJ1-5; D possibly corresponds to TRBD1 (5 bases). V dropped 4 bases and J dropped 2 bases, with 12 bases sitting between them. CDR3 length: 15 residues. In germline, CDR1 is LNHNV, CDR2 YYDKDF (reference sequence). CDR3: CATSTDKGGNQPQHF. CDR3 sequence (DNA): TGTGCCACCAGCACAGATAAAGGGGGCAATCAGCCCCAGCATTTT. Filled out from reference TRBV15 and TRBJ1-5, the complete variable domain reads DAMVIQNPRYQVTQFGKPVTLSCSQTLNHNVMYWYQQKSSQAPKLLFHYYDKDFNNEADTPDNFQSRRPNTSFCFLDIRSPGLGDTAMYLCATSTDKGGNQPQHFGDGTRLSIL.

A note on this clone: At one of its ends the junction is not consistent with the germline gene, which may arise from a read error. The chain combines TRBV7-7 with TRBJ2-5; TRBD2 might be the D (6 bases). Germline lookup yields CDR1 SSHAT and CDR2 FNYEAQ (reference sequence). The CDR3 is 17 residues long. For the CDR3, the DNA is TGTGCTAGCAGCTCTCGGTTTGGGAGGACTGGGCAAGAGACCCAGTACTTC. Residues: CASSSRFGRTGQETQYF.

The chain links TRBV6-6 to TRBJ2-5, with TRBD1 matching 7 bases. TRBJ2-7 explains the end of the DNA better; the J call may be wrong. CDR3 length: 13 amino acids. Germline loops: CDR1 MNHNY, CDR2 SVGAGI (reference sequence). The CDR3 is CASSFVTGAEQYF. The CDR3 region has the DNA TGTGCCAGCAGTTTCGTCACAGGGGCCGAGCAGTACTTC.

V and J are TRBV19 and TRBJ1-1; tentative D call: TRBD1 (6 bases). The length of the CDR3 is 14 residues. CDR1 is LNHDA and CDR2 is SQIVND in the germline V gene (reference sequence). Trimming left V 5 bases short and J 1 base short, with 11 bases between. CDR3 DNA sequence: TGTGCCAGTAGTGCAATGACAGGGAACACTGAAGCTTTCTTT. As protein: CASSAMTGNTEAFF.

The V gene is TRBV5-1, the J gene TRBJ2-1; D not resolved. The germline CDR1 and CDR2 sequences are SGHRS and YFSETQ. Trimming took off 3 bases at V and 7 bases at J, with 14 bases between the two ends. This CDR3 comprises 14 residues. CDR3: CASSSPIGLNEQFF. CDR3 nucleotide sequence: TGCGCCAGCAGCTCCCCAATTGGGCTAAATGAGCAGTTCTTC.

This chain connects TRBV5-4 to TRBJ1-4; TRBD1 is a possible D gene (6 bases). The germline gives CDR1 SGHNT, CDR2 YYREEE (reference sequence). This CDR3 region has 16 residues. Trimming took 4 bases from V and 0 from J, leaving 13 bases between them. The CDR3 coding sequence is TGTGCCAGCAGCCAGACAGGACTTGCAACTAATGAAAAACTGTTTTTT. Its translation: CASSQTGLATNEKLFF.

The chain has TRBV30 and TRBJ2-1; 7 nucleotides line up with TRBD2. CDR1 GTSNPN and CDR2 SVGIG come from the germline V gene (reference sequence). V lost 3 bases, J lost 7 bases, and 12 bases stayed unmatched. The CDR3 is made up of 15 amino acids. CDR3 sequence (DNA): TGTGCCTGGAGCTCCTTTGTCGGGGGGAGGAATGAGCAGTTCTTC. It codes for CAWSSFVGGRNEQFF.